These 6 T cell receptor beta chains were all obtained from the same sample, sequenced in a study of T cells after yellow fever vaccination. TCRdb redid the calling of the 5' RACE reads with MiXCR, one entry per CDR3 protein. The data hold more than 25,000 distinct CDR3 sequences, with 6.3% observed a single time. The sequencing used PBMCs, either bulk or a sorted T-cell subset (CD4+, CD8+, memory, or dextramer-sorted; not recorded which), collected on the day of the yellow fever booster vaccination. Source of these receptors: a man aged 25-45 years who received the YFV17D yellow fever vaccine.

This clonotype was detected ten times or more. V gene TRBV3-1 combines with J gene TRBJ2-2; D gene uncertain. The V end lost 2 bases, the J end lost 6 bases, and 7 bases lay between the germline ends. The CDR3 runs to 13 residues. Germline loops: CDR1 LGHDT, CDR2 YNNKEL (reference sequence). The CDR3 DNA reads as TGTGCCAGCAGCCAAAGCCCAGCCGGGGAGCTGTTTTTT. This encodes CASSQSPAGELFF.

In its sample, this clonotype was seen many times. The chain joins TRBV29-1 to TRBJ1-4, with 11 bases lining up with TRBD1. V lost 6 bases to trimming and J lost 12 bases; unmatched junction nucleotides: 12. This CDR3 region has 14 residues. Germline CDR1 SQVTM, CDR2 ANQGSEA. CDR3 amino acids: CSVGQGGFSGQLFF. The CDR3, as DNA: TGCAGCGTGGGACAGGGGGGTTTTTCGGGGCAACTGTTTTTT.

The genes are TRBV20-1 and TRBJ2-7; 9 nucleotides match TRBD2. Germline loops: CDR1 DFQATT, CDR2 SNEGSKA (reference sequence). After removal of 3 bases from V and 7 bases from J, the junction contained 7 bases not matched to a gene. The CDR3 runs to 13 residues. The CDR3 protein is CSARAPSGMEQYF. In nucleotides, the CDR3 is TGCAGTGCTAGGGCCCCTAGCGGGATGGAGCAGTACTTC.

This clonotype was counted many times. V usage is TRBV5-5 and J usage is TRBJ2-7; tentatively, D is TRBD1 (5 bases). The CDR3 sequence is 14 residues long. Per germline, CDR1 SGHKS and CDR2 YYEKEE (reference sequence). Trimming took 2 bases from V and 5 from J, leaving 14 bases between them. CDR3 amino acids: CASSFQVGAHEQYF. The CDR3 DNA sequence: TGTGCCAGCAGCTTCCAGGTAGGGGCCCACGAGCAGTACTTC.

V is TRBV3-1 and J is TRBJ2-1; D not resolved. CDR1 and CDR2 (germline): LGHDT, YNNKEL (reference sequence). Trimming stripped 7 bases from V and 2 bases from J, with 15 bases between. The CDR3 runs 15 residues. This chain's CDR3 is CASTKSENPYNEQFF. The CDR3 DNA sequence: TGTGCCAGCACCAAGTCAGAGAACCCCTACAATGAGCAGTTCTTC.

This clonotype was detected ten times or more. The rearrangement links TRBV7-2 to TRBJ2-7; no firm D call. V dropped 2 bases and J dropped 6 bases, with 11 bases sitting between them. This CDR3 region has 13 residues. Germline V gives CDR1 SGHTA, CDR2 FQGNSA. The CDR3 loop reads CASSLNFGFEQYF. CDR3 in DNA: TGTGCCAGCAGCTTAAATTTCGGCTTCGAGCAGTACTTC.